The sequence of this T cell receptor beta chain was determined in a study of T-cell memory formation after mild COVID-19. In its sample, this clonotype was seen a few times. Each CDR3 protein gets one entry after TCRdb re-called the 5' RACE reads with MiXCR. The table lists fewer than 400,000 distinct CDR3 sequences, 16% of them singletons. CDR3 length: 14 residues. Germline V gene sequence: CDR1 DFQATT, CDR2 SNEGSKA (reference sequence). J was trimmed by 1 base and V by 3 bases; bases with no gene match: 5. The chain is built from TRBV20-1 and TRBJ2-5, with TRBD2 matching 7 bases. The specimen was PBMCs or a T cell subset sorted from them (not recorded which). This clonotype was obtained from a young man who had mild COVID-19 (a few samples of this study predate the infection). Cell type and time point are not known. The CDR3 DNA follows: TGCAGTGCTAGTTCTCTAGCGGCCCAAGAGACCCAGTACTTC. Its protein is CSASSLAAQETQYF.